The clone carrying this T cell receptor beta chain was detected only a few times. Its antigen is unidentified. Some clones are missing from TCRdb's copy, which holds only in-frame ones; the method was immunoSEQ multiplex PCR. This table has roughly 63,000 clones, about 73% appearing once. Trimming removed 6 bases at V and 0 bases at J, with 11 bases between. This CDR3 has 14 amino acids. The V gene's germline CDR1 is SGHTA and CDR2 FQGNSA. The sample belongs to a study of vaccination effects on CD4 cells after COVID-19. Study-wide results and limits: After vaccination, at late timepoints, clones induced by infection and by vaccine contracted markedly. Few convalescent patients and no early post-infection timepoints were included in the study.

Prior to sequencing, the ViraFEST assay stimulated PBMC with viral peptide pools, which expanded the antigen-specific CD4+ T cells. With 10 to 11 days of culture completed, CD4+ T cells were isolated. Participants were vaccinated with two doses of either the BNT162b2 or mRNA-1273 vaccine. Half of the medium was exchanged for IL-2 medium on both days 3 and 7. The sequence was obtained from a human donor who received a COVID-19 vaccine. The starting material was CD4+ T cells from PBMCs cultured with HCoV-OC43 spike peptides, obtained after COVID-19 vaccination. Subset of the sample: HCoV-OC43 spike overlapping peptide pool stimulation. V is TRBV7-2 and J is TRBJ1-1, with D uncertain. CDR3 DNA: TGTGCCAGCAGTCCGGACGCGATGAACACTGAAGCTTTCTTT. Its protein product is CASSPDAMNTEAFF.